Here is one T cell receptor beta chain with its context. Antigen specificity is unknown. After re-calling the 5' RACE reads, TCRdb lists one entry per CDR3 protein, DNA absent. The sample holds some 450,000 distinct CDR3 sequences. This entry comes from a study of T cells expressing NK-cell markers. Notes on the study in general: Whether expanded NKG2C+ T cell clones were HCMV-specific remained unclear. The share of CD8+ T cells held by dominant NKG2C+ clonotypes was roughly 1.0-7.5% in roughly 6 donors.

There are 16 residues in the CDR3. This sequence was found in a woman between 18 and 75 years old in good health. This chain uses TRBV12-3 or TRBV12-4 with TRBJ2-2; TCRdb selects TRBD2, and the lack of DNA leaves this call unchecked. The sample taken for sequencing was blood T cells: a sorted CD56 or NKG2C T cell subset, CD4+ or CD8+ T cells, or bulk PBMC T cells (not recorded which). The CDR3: CASSLGVAGNTGELFF.